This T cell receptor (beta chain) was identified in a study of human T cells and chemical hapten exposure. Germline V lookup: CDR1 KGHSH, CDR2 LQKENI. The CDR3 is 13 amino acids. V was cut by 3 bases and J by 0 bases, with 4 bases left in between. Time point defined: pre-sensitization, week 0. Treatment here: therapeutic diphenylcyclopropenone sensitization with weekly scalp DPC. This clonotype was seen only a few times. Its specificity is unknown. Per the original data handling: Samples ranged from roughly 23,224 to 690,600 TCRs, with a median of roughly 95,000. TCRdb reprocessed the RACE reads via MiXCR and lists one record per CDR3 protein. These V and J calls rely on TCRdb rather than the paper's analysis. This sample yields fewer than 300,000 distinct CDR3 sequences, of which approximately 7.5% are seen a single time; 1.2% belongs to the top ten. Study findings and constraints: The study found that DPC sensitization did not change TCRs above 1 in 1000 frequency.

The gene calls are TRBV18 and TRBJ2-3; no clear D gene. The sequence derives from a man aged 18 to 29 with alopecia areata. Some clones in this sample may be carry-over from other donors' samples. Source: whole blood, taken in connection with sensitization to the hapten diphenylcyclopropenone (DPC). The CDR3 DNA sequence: TGTGCCAGCTCACCCTATAGCACAGATACGCAGTATTTT. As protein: CASSPYSTDTQYF.